A selection of T cell receptor beta chains follows, all from one sample in a study of CD4+ T cells in melanoma. Assay: immunoSEQ multiplex PCR; the TCRdb copy retains only in-frame clones and omits some. This table has about 140,000 clones, over 90% appearing once. The receptors here all came from a human donor with melanoma. Both conserved end residues are part of each CDR3. The order of the fields is J gene, clone size, V gene, D gene, CDR3 DNA, CDR3 protein. D genes are given only for firm matches. Some rows mark clone size as missing; the rest say once, few, many or name a class of expanded clone.

TRBJ1-1,-,TRBV5-1,TRBD1,TGCGCCAGCAGCTTGTCGGGACGGGACAGTGCGAACACTGAAGCTTTCTTT,CASSLSGRDSANTEAFF
TRBJ1-5,few,TRBV19,TRBD1,TGTGCCAGTAGTATCTTCGGACAGGGCTTAAGCAATCAGCCCCAGCATTTT,CASSIFGQGLSNQPQHF
TRBJ1-2,once,TRBV19,TRBD1,TGTGCCACCAGGGGGACAGGGAACTATGGCTACACCTTC,CATRGTGNYGYTF
TRBJ2-7,-,TRBV7-6,-,TGTGCCAGCAGCTTCACAGGGACCGGGGGGGAGCAGTACTTC,CASSFTGTGGEQYF
TRBJ1-1,-,TRBV5-1,-,TGCGCCAGCAGCTTAGACAGAAACACTGAAGCTTTCTTT,CASSLDRNTEAFF
TRBJ2-1,-,TRBV14,TRBD2,TGTGCCAGCAGCCCCGGACTAGCGGCTTACAATGAGCAGTTCTTC,CASSPGLAAYNEQFF
TRBJ2-2,-,TRBV30,TRBD1,TGTGCCTGGTCGTCCGGGACAGGGGGTTACCGGGAGCTGTTTTTT,CAWSSGTGGYRELFF
TRBJ2-4,-,TRBV10-1,-,TGCGCCACGCAATTTCAGGGCTCGCCAGCCAAAAACATTCAGTACTTC,CATQFQGSPAKNIQYF
TRBJ1-3,-,TRBV13,-,TGTGCCAGCAGCCACACAGGGCCCGGAAACACCATATATTTT,CASSHTGPGNTIYF
TRBJ1-1,-,TRBV6-6,-,TGTGCCAGCACCAAATTGGGGGCGATGAACACTGAAGCTTTCTTT,CASTKLGAMNTEAFF
TRBJ1-2,-,TRBV30,TRBD1,TGTGCCTGGGGGGACAGCCTTGGCTACACCTTC,CAWGDSLGYTF
TRBJ2-3,-,TRBV7-6,-,TGTGCCAGCAGCTTATCAGATACGCAGTATTTT,CASSLSDTQYF
TRBJ2-7,-,TRBV7-2,TRBD1,TGTGCCAGCAGCTTATCCGGCGGACAGGGCTACGAGCAGTACTTC,CASSLSGGQGYEQYF
TRBJ1-3,-,TRBV12-5,TRBD1,TGTGCTAGTGGTTTGGTACAGGGGGCTCACTCTGGAAACACCATATATTTT,CASGLVQGAHSGNTIYF
TRBJ1-5,-,TRBV30,-,TGTGCCTGGAGTTCTCGATCCAATCAGCCCCAGCATTTT,CAWSSRSNQPQHF
TRBJ2-3,-,TRBV2,TRBD2,TGTGCCAGCAGTCGGGGGGGATACACAGATACGCAGTATTTT,CASSRGGYTDTQYF
TRBJ1-6,-,TRBV18,TRBD1,TGTGCCAGCTCAGATAGGGACAGTCAACCCCTCCACTTT,CASSDRDSQPLHF
TRBJ2-2,few,TRBV5-1,-,TGCGCCAGCAGCGAAGGCGGGACTGCGAACACCGGGGAGCTGTTTTTT,CASSEGGTANTGELFF
TRBJ2-7,-,TRBV6-1,-,TGTGCCAGCAGTGAAAGGTCGGCAGTCAGTTCCGAGCAGTACTTC,CASSERSAVSSEQYF
TRBJ1-2,-,TRBV2,TRBD1,TGTGCCAGCAGTGAAGTTCCAGGGGGTGGAGATGGCTACACCTTC,CASSEVPGGGDGYTF
TRBJ2-7,-,TRBV16,-,TGTGCCAGCAGCCAGTTCCCCTACGAGCAGTACTTC,CASSQFPYEQYF
TRBJ2-3,-,TRBV4-2,-,TGTGCCAGCAGCCCACAACACACAGATACGCAGTATTTT,CASSPQHTDTQYF